The present TCR beta chain was sequenced within a study of T cell repertoires in cytomegalovirus infection. Germline CDR1 reads DFQATT; CDR2 reads SNEGSKA (reference sequence). Trimming left V 6 bases short and J 0 bases short, with 15 bases between. This CDR3 is 14 amino acids long. This clonotype was found a few times. Its cognate antigen is unknown. One entry per CDR3 protein, called by TCRdb with MiXCR from the reads. The repertoire holds over 95,000 distinct CDR3 sequences, around 31% seen once, with around 41% in the top ten. The receptor was isolated from a human donor in good health (CMV status not recorded). Some clones in this sample may be carry-over from other donors' samples. The chain recombines TRBV20-1 with TRBJ2-7, with a possible D match to TRBD2 (5 bases). Sequencing used CD8+ T cells from cultured PBMCs, obtained from culture after CMV antigen stimulation. The CDR3 here is CSAQGGGSSYEQYF. The CDR3 region has the DNA TGCAGTGCCCAAGGTGGTGGGAGCTCCTACGAGCAGTACTTC.